These 23 T cell receptor beta chains came from one sample sequenced in a study of T cell responses to AZD1222 COVID-19 vaccine. TCRdb keeps only in-frame clones here, not all; method: immunoSEQ multiplex PCR. Seen here are about 140,000 clones, 90% to 95% observed once, and the top ten hold approximately 3.8%. Sequenced here: peripheral blood, sampled 28 days after the second AZD1222 dose. The receptor set was obtained from an adult who received the AZD1222 COVID-19 vaccine.

The chain employs TRBV7-3 and TRBJ1-1; D remains unclear. Germline CDR1 is SGHTA and CDR2 is FQGTGA. The CDR3 runs to 13 residues. Trimming removed 1 base from V and 10 bases from J, with 13 bases in between. This chain's CDR3 is CASSLKPDSRAFF. CDR3 coding DNA: TGTGCCAGCAGCTTAAAACCCGACTCCCGAGCTTTCTTT.

The V and J genes are TRBV28 and TRBJ2-1; 9 nucleotides match TRBD2. The germline V gene has CDR1 MDHEN and CDR2 SYDVKM. The CDR3 contains 12 residues. J was trimmed by 7 bases and V by 6 bases; bases with no gene match: 1. The CDR3 loop reads CASRTSGNEQFF. CDR3 coding DNA: TGTGCCAGCAGAACTAGCGGGAATGAGCAGTTCTTC.

The J gene is TRBJ1-4, the V gene TRBV7-6; D is ambiguous. Trimming took off 2 bases at V and 5 bases at J, with 6 bases between the two ends. Germline V gives CDR1 SGHVS, CDR2 FNYEAQ. The CDR3 loop spans 13 amino acids. The CDR3 loop reads CASSLLPNEKLFF. For the CDR3, the DNA is TGTGCCAGCAGCTTACTGCCAAATGAAAAACTGTTTTTT.

This clone was counted once. This chain joins TRBV5-1 and TRBJ2-7; TRBD2 agrees at 11 bases. The CDR3 loop spans 16 amino acids. The V gene's germline CDR1 is SGHRS and CDR2 YFSETQ. The V and J ends lost 3 bases and 6 bases, in that order; junction bases with no gene match: 11. The DNA for the CDR3 is TGCGCCAGCAGCTCGGACCTACTAGCGGGAGCGCCCGAGCAGTACTTC. It is translated as CASSSDLLAGAPEQYF.

The chain has TRBV5-5 and TRBJ2-1; 14 bases align to TRBD2. This CDR3 has 20 amino acids. Germline V gives CDR1 SGHKS, CDR2 YYEKEE (reference sequence). The junction had 19 bases not matched to a gene; V was cut back by 4 bases and J by 7 bases. The CDR3 DNA reads as TGTGCCAGCAGCCCGGGGACTAGCGGGAGAAACCCCATGGGGGAGAATGAGCAGTTCTTC. It yields the protein CASSPGTSGRNPMGENEQFF. Variable domain in full (rest from reference TRBV5-5 and TRBJ2-1): DAGVTQSPTHLIKTRGQQVTLRCSPISGHKSVSWYQQVLGQGPQFIFQYYEKEERGRGNFPDRFSARQFPNYSSELNVNALLLGDSALYLCASSPGTSGRNPMGENEQFFGPGTRLTVL.

This clone has a handful of counts. The same CDR3 can be traced to other DNA sequences in this sample. V usage is TRBV7-3 and J usage is TRBJ1-1; D is possibly TRBD1 (5 bases). The CDR3 runs 13 residues. Germline lookup yields CDR1 SGHTA and CDR2 FQGTGA. The germline V and J ends were trimmed by 4 bases and 1 base, with 7 bases remaining between them. The CDR3 DNA reads TGTGCCAGCAGCTCCCAGGGGAACACTGAAGCTTTCTTT. Its protein is CASSSQGNTEAFF. Complete variable domain (other parts from reference TRBV7-3 and TRBJ1-1): GAGVSQTPSNKVTEKGKYVELRCDPISGHTALYWYRQSLGQGPEFLIYFQGTGAADDSGLPNDRFFAVRPEGSVSTLKIQRTERGDSAVYLCASSSQGNTEAFFGQGTRLTVV.

This chain connects TRBV18 to TRBJ1-1, with 8 bases that match TRBD1. The CDR3 loop spans 15 amino acids. V trimming: 5 bases; J trimming: 5 bases; junction bases outside the gene matches: 10. Germline V gives CDR1 KGHSH, CDR2 LQKENI. For the CDR3, the DNA is TGTGCCAGCTCAAGTAACAGGGGGTTCGGTACTGAAGCTTTCTTT. Protein product: CASSSNRGFGTEAFF.

The rearrangement uses TRBV28 and TRBJ2-7, with TRBD1 matching over 9 bases. The trim removed 6 bases at V and 4 bases at J, leaving 4 bases unmatched. Germline CDR1 reads MDHEN; CDR2 reads SYDVKM. The length of the CDR3 is 13 residues. The CDR3, as DNA: TGTGCCAGCAGCGACAGGGGGGTTTACGAGCAGTACTTC. Protein sequence: CASSDRGVYEQYF. The variable domain in full, with the rest retrieved from reference TRBV28 and TRBJ2-7, is DVKVTQSSRYLVKRTGEKVFLECVQDMDHENMFWYRQDPGLGLRLIYFSYDVKMKEKGDIPEGYSVSREKKERFSLILESASTNQTSMYLCASSDRGVYEQYFGPGTRLTVT.

The rearrangement uses TRBV9 and TRBJ1-4; D remains ambiguous. This CDR3 has 15 amino acids. Trimming removed 0 bases at V and 1 base at J, with 7 bases between. Germline CDR1 is SGDLS and CDR2 is YYNGEE. CDR3 sequence: CASSVEGRTNEKLFF. CDR3 sequence (DNA): TGTGCCAGCAGCGTAGAAGGGAGAACTAATGAAAAACTGTTTTTT.

The chain recombines TRBV5-6 with TRBJ1-2; maybe TRBD1 (5 bases). Germline lookup yields CDR1 SGHDT and CDR2 YYEEEE. Deletions cut 0 bases from V and 5 bases from J, with 8 bases between. This CDR3 is built from 13 residues. This CDR3 is CASSLGQPYGYTF. CDR3 sequence (DNA): TGTGCCAGCAGCTTGGGACAGCCATATGGCTACACCTTC.

This chain links TRBV19 with TRBJ1-5; the match to TRBD1 covers 10 bases. CDR1 is LNHDA, CDR2 SQIVND, per germline (reference sequence). The CDR3 spans 14 residues. V lost 8 bases to trimming and J lost 3 bases; unmatched junction nucleotides: 4. The CDR3 loop is CASLGTGDNQPQHF. In DNA, the CDR3 is TGTGCCAGTCTCGGGACAGGGGACAATCAGCCCCAGCATTTT.

The rearrangement links TRBV19 to TRBJ1-5, with D perhaps TRBD1 (5 bases). Between the trimmed V and J ends, which lost 5 bases and 6 bases, there was a span of 14 bases. This CDR3 is 14 amino acids long. Germline V gene sequence: CDR1 LNHDA, CDR2 SQIVND (reference sequence). The CDR3 DNA reads TGTGCCAGTAGTCCCAGACAGCAGGGTCAGCCCCAGCATTTT. Its protein product is CASSPRQQGQPQHF.

The chain has TRBV5-1 and TRBJ2-5, with D possibly TRBD2 on 5 matching bases. This CDR3 has 15 residues. Per germline, CDR1 SGHRS and CDR2 YFSETQ. V was pared by 6 bases and J by 4 bases, with 19 bases between. CDR3 nucleotides: TGCGCCAGCACCTCTAGAGGGTTGGCTCGAGAGACCCAGTACTTC. It specifies CASTSRGLARETQYF.

The genes are TRBV2 and TRBJ1-2; 7 positions match TRBD1. This CDR3 contains 13 residues. CDR1 and CDR2 (germline): SNHLY, FYNNEI. Trimming removed 6 bases from V and 4 bases from J; junction bases left unmatched: 5. The CDR3 DNA reads as TGTGCCAGCAGGGGACAGCGAGGCTATGGCTACACCTTC. Translation: CASRGQRGYGYTF.

This chain links TRBV15 with TRBJ1-3; a weak D match, TRBD1 (6 bases). The CDR3 spans 19 residues. Trimming stripped 1 base from V and 0 bases from J, with 19 bases between. Germline values: CDR1 LNHNV, CDR2 YYDKDF (reference sequence). Here the CDR3 reads CATSRGVTGIWSSGNTIYF. Written as DNA, the CDR3 is TGTGCCACCAGCAGAGGGGTTACAGGGATTTGGAGCTCTGGAAACACCATATATTTT.

The chain links TRBV11-2 to TRBJ1-2; D ambiguous. This CDR3 comprises 12 residues. Per germline, CDR1 SGHAT and CDR2 FQNNGV. The V end lost 5 bases, the J end lost 4 bases, and 8 bases lay between the germline ends. The DNA for the CDR3 is TGTGCCAGCAGCCCCAGTGCCTATGGCTACACCTTC. Translation gives CASSPSAYGYTF. Based on the CDR3 plus reference TRBV11-2 and TRBJ1-2, the full variable domain is EAGVAQSPRYKIIEKRQSVAFWCNPISGHATLYWYQQILGQGPKLLIQFQNNGVVDDSQLPKDRFSAERLKGVDSTLKIQPAKLEDSAVYLCASSPSAYGYTFGSGTRLTVV.

This clone was counted once. The gene calls are TRBV6-5 and TRBJ1-4, with D possibly matching TRBD1 (5 bases). The V end was cut by 2 bases, the J end by 0 bases, with 7 bases between. Germline assignment: CDR1 MNHEY and CDR2 SVGAGI. The CDR3 spans 15 residues. The CDR3 protein is CASSYRGATNEKLFF. Written as DNA, the CDR3 is TGTGCCAGCAGTTACCGGGGGGCAACTAATGAAAAACTGTTTTTT.

The V call is TRBV7-2, the J call TRBJ2-7; a weak D match, TRBD1 (6 bases). Germline-derived CDR1 and CDR2 are SGHTA and FQGNSA. V lost 4 bases to trimming and J lost 4 bases, with 14 bases between them. The CDR3 is made up of 14 amino acids. Here the CDR3 DNA reads TGTGCCAGCAGCTGGACGCCGAGGGGGTACGAGCAGTACTTC. Encoded protein: CASSWTPRGYEQYF.

The chain carries TRBV18 and TRBJ1-1; D gene unclear. Trimming shortened V by 3 bases and J by 0 bases, and 5 bases separated the two germline ends. The germline V gene has CDR1 KGHSH and CDR2 LQKENI. The CDR3 is 13 amino acids. This CDR3 is CASSPGMNTEAFF. CDR3 sequence (DNA): TGTGCCAGCTCACCGGGTATGAACACTGAAGCTTTCTTT.

The gene calls are TRBV6-5 and TRBJ1-4, with 7 nucleotides matching TRBD1. The CDR3 loop spans 14 amino acids. The junction had 4 bases not matched to a gene; V was cut back by 2 bases and J by 7 bases. The germline gives CDR1 MNHEY, CDR2 SVGAGI. CDR3 region: CASSYDRVGEKLFF. Written as DNA, the CDR3 is TGTGCCAGCAGTTACGACAGGGTGGGTGAAAAACTGTTTTTT.

The gene calls are TRBV4-3 and TRBJ1-1; no definite D call. The germline V gene encodes CDR1 LGHNA and CDR2 YSLEER. This CDR3 has 16 residues. Between the trimmed V and J ends, which lost 0 bases and 2 bases, there was a span of 13 bases. CDR3 sequence (DNA): TGCGCCAGCAGCCAAGAAATTACAGAGTCAAACACTGAAGCTTTCTTT. This sequence encodes CASSQEITESNTEAFF.

This chain uses TRBV11-2 with TRBJ1-5, with D unclear. Deletions cut 3 bases from V and 4 bases from J, with 7 bases between. This CDR3 is built from 13 residues. Germline assignment: CDR1 SGHAT and CDR2 FQNNGV. The CDR3 nucleotides are TGTGCCAGCAGCTTCTCCTCAAATCAGCCCCAGCATTTT. Encoded protein: CASSFSSNQPQHF.

The V and J genes are TRBV5-1 and TRBJ1-2; tentative D call: TRBD1 (6 bases). Germline lookup yields CDR1 SGHRS and CDR2 YFSETQ. Trimming stripped 4 bases from V and 3 bases from J, with 13 bases between. This CDR3 has 14 amino acids. CDR3 nucleotides: TGCGCCAGCAGCAGACCGGGACAAGACTATGGCTACACCTTC. This gives the protein CASSRPGQDYGYTF. The variable domain in full, completed from reference TRBV5-1 and TRBJ1-2, reads KAGVTQTPRYLIKTRGQQVTLSCSPISGHRSVSWYQQTPGQGLQFLFEYFSETQRNKGNFPGRFSGRQFSNSRSEMNVSTLELGDSALYLCASSRPGQDYGYTFGSGTRLTVV.